This TCR beta chain was retrieved from a study of CD8+ T cells in alopecia areata. The CDR3 length is 13 residues. V lost 5 bases and J 1 base, leaving 9 bases between the germline ends. Germline V gene sequence: CDR1 SGHRS, CDR2 YFSETQ. RNA was isolated and reverse transcribed to cDNA, the sequencing template. The table came from immunoSEQ multiplex PCR; TCRdb's copy has only in-frame clones and leaves some out. The data contain 140,000 to 150,000 clones, around 60% of them singletons. This clone was observed a few times. Peripheral blood samples and lesional scalp punch biopsies were obtained from alopecia areata patients.

The chain employs TRBV5-1 and TRBJ2-5, with a weak D call TRBD2 (5 bases). This sample comprised CD4+ T cells sorted from blood, obtained at week 0. The sequence was collected from a human donor with alopecia areata. In DNA form, the CDR3 reads TGCGCCAGCAGGGAAAGCGGCCAAGAGACCCAGTACTTC. This sequence encodes CASRESGQETQYF.